The 6 T cell receptor beta chains given below trace back to one sample, sequenced in a study of shared T cell receptors in the human thymus. Method: immunoSEQ multiplex PCR; TCRdb's copy keeps in-frame clones and lacks some. The sample lists 700,000 or so clones, 70% to 90% occurring once. This sample also belongs to another study, concerning human thymus T cells.

Source material: thymocytes. The receptors originated from a girl less than two years old with a congenital heart defect.

The J gene is TRBJ1-3, the V gene TRBV4-1; 9 bases agree with TRBD1. V gave up 3 bases and J gave up 0 bases; unmatched junction bases: 6. The CDR3 extends over 17 amino acids. Germline V CDR1 and CDR2: MGHRA, YSYEKL. In DNA form, the CDR3 reads TGCGCCAGCAGCCACTGGACAGGGGCCCACTCTGGAAACACCATATATTTT. Encoded protein: CASSHWTGAHSGNTIYF.

This clone was seen just once. The chain has TRBV11-2 and TRBJ2-1, with 8 bases identical to TRBD1. The CDR3 is 15 residues long. V gave up 5 bases and J gave up 6 bases; unmatched junction bases: 9. Germline lookup yields CDR1 SGHAT and CDR2 FQNNGV. Here the CDR3 DNA reads TGTGCCAGCAGCCTAAGACAGGGGTTAAGCAATGAGCAGTTCTTC. This sequence encodes CASSLRQGLSNEQFF.

A single count supports this clone. At one of its ends the junction is not consistent with the germline gene, which may arise from a read error. As DNA, the CDR3 is TGTGCCATCAGTAACCAGGAGACCCAGTACTTC. The encoded protein is CAISNQETQYF. The chain links TRBV10-3 to TRBJ2-5; unclear D gene. The CDR3 contains 11 residues. CDR1 is ENHRY, CDR2 SYGVKD, per germline.

This clone was seen a handful of times. The chain carries TRBV10-3 and TRBJ1-3; TRBD1 matches 9 bases. The V segment lost 6 bases and the J segment 0 bases; nucleotides outside the gene matches: 9. This CDR3 spans 17 amino acids. Germline CDR1 and CDR2: ENHRY and SYGVKD. CDR3 sequence reads: CAIRPGQGPPSGNTIYF. The CDR3 coding sequence is TGTGCCATCAGACCGGGACAGGGACCCCCCTCTGGAAACACCATATATTTT.

This rearrangement joins TRBV6-5 to TRBJ1-1; D may be TRBD1 (5 bases). The CDR3 loop spans 14 amino acids. Per the germline V gene, CDR1 is MNHEY and CDR2 is SVGAGI. The V end lost 5 bases, the J end lost 6 bases, and 16 bases lay between the germline ends. CDR3 loop: CASSPVGRVSEAFF. The CDR3 region has the DNA TGTGCCAGCAGTCCCGTGGGCAGGGTATCTGAAGCTTTCTTT.

The CDR3 reads CASSEDRVSYNEQFF. As DNA, the CDR3 is TGTGCCAGCAGCGAGGACAGGGTGTCCTACAATGAGCAGTTCTTC. This chain joins TRBV7-8 and TRBJ2-1; TRBD1 agrees at 8 bases. CDR1 is SGHVS, CDR2 FQNEAQ, per germline. This CDR3 region has 15 residues. Trimming cost V 5 bases and J 1 base; bases outside gene matches: 4. Full variable domain (outside the CDR3, taken from reference TRBV7-8 and TRBJ2-1): GAGVSQSPRYKVAKRGQDVALRCDPISGHVSLFWYQQALGQGPEFLTYFQNEAQLDKSGLPSDRFFAERPEGSVSTLKIQRTQQEDSAVYLCASSEDRVSYNEQFFGPGTRLTVL.